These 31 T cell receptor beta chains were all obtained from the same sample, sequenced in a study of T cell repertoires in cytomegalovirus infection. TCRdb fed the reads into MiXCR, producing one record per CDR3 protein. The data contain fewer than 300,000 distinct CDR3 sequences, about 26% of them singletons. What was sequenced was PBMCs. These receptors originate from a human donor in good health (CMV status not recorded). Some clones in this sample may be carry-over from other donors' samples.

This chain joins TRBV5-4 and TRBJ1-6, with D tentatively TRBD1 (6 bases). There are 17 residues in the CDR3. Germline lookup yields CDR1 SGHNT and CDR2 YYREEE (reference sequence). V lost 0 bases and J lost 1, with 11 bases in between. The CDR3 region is CASSLEIGGSYNSPLHF. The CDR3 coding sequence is TGTGCCAGCAGCTTGGAGATAGGGGGATCCTATAATTCACCCCTCCACTTT.

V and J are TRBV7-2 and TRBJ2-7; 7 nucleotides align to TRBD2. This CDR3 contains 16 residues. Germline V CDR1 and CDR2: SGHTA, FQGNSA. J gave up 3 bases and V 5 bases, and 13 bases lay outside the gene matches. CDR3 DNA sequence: TGTGCCAGCAGCGTAGGGTCGGGGGGAGTGGGCTACGAGCAGTACTTC. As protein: CASSVGSGGVGYEQYF.

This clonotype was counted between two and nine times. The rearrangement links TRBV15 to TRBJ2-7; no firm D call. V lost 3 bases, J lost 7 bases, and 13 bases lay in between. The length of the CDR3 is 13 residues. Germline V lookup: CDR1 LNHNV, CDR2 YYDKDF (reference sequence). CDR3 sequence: CATSSHVPTEQYF. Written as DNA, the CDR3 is TGTGCCACCAGCAGTCATGTTCCTACAGAGCAGTACTTC.

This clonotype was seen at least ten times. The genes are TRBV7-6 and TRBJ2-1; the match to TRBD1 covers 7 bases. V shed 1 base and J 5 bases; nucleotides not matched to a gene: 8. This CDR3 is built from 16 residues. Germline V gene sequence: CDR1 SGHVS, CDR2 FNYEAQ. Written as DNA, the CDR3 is TGTGCCAGCAGCTTAGTGTGGAGACAGGGAAACAATGAGCAGTTCTTC. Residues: CASSLVWRQGNNEQFF.

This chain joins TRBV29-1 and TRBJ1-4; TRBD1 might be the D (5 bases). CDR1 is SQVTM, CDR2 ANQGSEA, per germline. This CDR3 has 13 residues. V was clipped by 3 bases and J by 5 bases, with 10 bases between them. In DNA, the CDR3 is TGCAGCGTTGAGGAGACAGTGAATGAAAAACTGTTTTTT. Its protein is CSVEETVNEKLFF.

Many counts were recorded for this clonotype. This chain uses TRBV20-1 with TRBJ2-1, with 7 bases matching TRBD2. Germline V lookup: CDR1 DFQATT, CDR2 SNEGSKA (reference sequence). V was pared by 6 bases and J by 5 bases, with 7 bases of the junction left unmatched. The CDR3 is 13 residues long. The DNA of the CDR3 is TGCAGTGCCCAAGGGCTAGCGGACAATGAGCAGTTCTTC. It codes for CSAQGLADNEQFF.

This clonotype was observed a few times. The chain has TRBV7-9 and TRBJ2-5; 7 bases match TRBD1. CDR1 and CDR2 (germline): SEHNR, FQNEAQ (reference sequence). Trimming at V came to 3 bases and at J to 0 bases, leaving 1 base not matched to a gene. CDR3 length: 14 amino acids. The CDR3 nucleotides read TGTGCCAGCAGCTTTGGGACAGACCAAGAGACCCAGTACTTC. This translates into CASSFGTDQETQYF.

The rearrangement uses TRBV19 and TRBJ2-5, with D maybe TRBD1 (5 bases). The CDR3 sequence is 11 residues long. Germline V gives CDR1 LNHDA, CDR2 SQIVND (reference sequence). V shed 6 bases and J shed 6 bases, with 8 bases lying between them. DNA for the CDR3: TGTGCCAGTAGCGACAGACAGACCCAGTACTTC. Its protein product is CASSDRQTQYF. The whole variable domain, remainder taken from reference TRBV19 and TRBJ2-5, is DGGITQSPKYLFRKEGQNVTLSCEQNLNHDAMYWYRQDPGQGLRLIYYSQIVNDFQKGDIAEGYSVSREKKESFPLTVTSAQKNPTAFYLCASSDRQTQYFGPGTRLLVL.

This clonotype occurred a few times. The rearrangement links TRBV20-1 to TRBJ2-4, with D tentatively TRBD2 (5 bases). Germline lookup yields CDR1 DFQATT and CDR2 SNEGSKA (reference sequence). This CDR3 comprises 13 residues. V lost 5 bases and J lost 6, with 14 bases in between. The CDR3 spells CSAPEGVANIQYF. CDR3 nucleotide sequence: TGCAGTGCTCCTGAGGGAGTAGCAAACATTCAGTACTTC.

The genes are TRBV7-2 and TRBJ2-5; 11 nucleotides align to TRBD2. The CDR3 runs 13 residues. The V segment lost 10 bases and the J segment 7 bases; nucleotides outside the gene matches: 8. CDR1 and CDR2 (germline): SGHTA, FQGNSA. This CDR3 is CAMSSGREGTQYF. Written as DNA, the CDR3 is TGTGCCATGAGTAGCGGGAGGGAAGGGACCCAGTACTTC.

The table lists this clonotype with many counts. The CDR3 DNA is TGTGCCAGCAGCCCAGGGACTATAGGGTACAATGAGCAGTTCTTC. Protein product: CASSPGTIGYNEQFF. The V gene is TRBV7-2, the J gene TRBJ2-1, with 7 bases identical to TRBD2. The germline V gene has CDR1 SGHTA and CDR2 FQGNSA. The CDR3 totals 15 residues. J lost 4 bases, V lost 5 bases, and 8 bases had no gene match.

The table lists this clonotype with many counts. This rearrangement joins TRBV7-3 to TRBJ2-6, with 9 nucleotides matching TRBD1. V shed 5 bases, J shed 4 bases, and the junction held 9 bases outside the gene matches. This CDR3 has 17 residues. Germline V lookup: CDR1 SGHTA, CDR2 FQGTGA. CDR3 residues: CASSARQGVGGANVLTF. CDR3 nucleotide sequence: TGTGCCAGCAGCGCAAGACAGGGGGTTGGAGGGGCCAACGTCCTGACTTTC. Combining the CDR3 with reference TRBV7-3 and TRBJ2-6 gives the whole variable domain GAGVSQTPSNKVTEKGKYVELRCDPISGHTALYWYRQSLGQGPEFLIYFQGTGAADDSGLPNDRFFAVRPEGSVSTLKIQRTERGDSAVYLCASSARQGVGGANVLTFGAGSRLTVL.

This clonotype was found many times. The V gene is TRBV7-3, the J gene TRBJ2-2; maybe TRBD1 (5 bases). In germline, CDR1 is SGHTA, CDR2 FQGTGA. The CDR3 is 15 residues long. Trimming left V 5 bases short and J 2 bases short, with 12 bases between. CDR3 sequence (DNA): TGTGCCAGCAGCCCAGGGATCACCAACACCGGGGAGCTGTTTTTT. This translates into CASSPGITNTGELFF.

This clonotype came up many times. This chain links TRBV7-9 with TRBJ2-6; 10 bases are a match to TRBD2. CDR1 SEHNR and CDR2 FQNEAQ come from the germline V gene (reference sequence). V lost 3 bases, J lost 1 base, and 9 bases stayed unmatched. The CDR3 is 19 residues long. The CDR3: CASSFIRTSGESGANVLTF. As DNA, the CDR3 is TGTGCCAGCAGCTTTATCCGGACTAGCGGTGAATCTGGGGCCAACGTCCTGACTTTC.

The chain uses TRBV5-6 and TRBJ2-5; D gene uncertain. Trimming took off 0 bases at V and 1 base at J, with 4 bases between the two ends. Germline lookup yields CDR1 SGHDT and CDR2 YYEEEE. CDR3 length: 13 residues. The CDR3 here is CASSLVSQETQYF. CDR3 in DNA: TGTGCCAGCAGCTTGGTTTCCCAAGAGACCCAGTACTTC.

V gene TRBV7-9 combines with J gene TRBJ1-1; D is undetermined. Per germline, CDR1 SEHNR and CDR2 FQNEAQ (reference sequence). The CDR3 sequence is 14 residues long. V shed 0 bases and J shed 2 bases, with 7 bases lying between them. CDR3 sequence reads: CASSLAIENTEAFF. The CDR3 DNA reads TGTGCCAGCAGCTTAGCCATTGAAAACACTGAAGCTTTCTTT. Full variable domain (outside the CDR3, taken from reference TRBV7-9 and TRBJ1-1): DTGVSQNPRHKITKRGQNVTFRCDPISEHNRLYWYRQTLGQGPEFLTYFQNEAQLEKSRLLSDRFSAERPKGSFSTLEIQRTEQGDSAMYLCASSLAIENTEAFFGQGTRLTVV.

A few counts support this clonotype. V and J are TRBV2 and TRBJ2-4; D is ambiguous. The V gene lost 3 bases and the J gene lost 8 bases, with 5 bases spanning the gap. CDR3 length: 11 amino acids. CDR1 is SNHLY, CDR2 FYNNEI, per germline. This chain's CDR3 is CASSDSDIQYF. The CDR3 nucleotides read TGTGCCAGCAGTGACTCGGACATTCAGTACTTC.

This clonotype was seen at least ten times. CDR3 DNA sequence: TGTGCCAGCAGCTTAGTATGGCAGGGGCATCAGCCCCAGCATTTT. Residues: CASSLVWQGHQPQHF. V usage is TRBV7-2 and J usage is TRBJ1-5; D is possibly TRBD1 (6 bases). V was trimmed by 1 base and J by 5 bases, leaving 12 bases between them. The CDR3 covers 15 residues. Germline V lookup: CDR1 SGHTA, CDR2 FQGNSA.

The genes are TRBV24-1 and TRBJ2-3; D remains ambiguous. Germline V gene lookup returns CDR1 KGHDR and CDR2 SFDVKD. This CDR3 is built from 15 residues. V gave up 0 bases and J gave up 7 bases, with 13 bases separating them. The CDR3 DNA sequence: TGTGCCACCAGTGATTTGGAGAACGGGCCATATACGCAGTATTTT. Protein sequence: CATSDLENGPYTQYF.

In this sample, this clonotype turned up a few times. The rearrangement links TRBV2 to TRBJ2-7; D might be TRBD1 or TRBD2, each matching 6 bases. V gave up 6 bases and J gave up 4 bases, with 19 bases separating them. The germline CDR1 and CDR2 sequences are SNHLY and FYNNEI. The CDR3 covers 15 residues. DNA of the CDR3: TGTGCCAGCAGCCGCCCCCGGGGGCTAACTTACGAGCAGTACTTC. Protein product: CASSRPRGLTYEQYF.

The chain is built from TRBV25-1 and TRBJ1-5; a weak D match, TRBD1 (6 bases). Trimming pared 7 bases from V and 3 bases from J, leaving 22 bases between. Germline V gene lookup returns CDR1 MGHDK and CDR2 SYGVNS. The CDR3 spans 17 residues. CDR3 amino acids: CASKMDSSRTNNQPQHF. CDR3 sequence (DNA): TGTGCCAGCAAAATGGACAGTTCCCGGACCAACAATCAGCCCCAGCATTTT.

The CDR3 sequence: CSARDRAGLVVFDEQYF. In DNA, the CDR3 is TGCAGTGCTAGAGATAGAGCGGGACTAGTGGTCTTCGACGAGCAGTACTTC. The J gene is TRBJ2-7, the V gene TRBV20-1; TRBD2 matches 8 bases. With 0 bases clipped from V and 5 bases from J, the junction kept 15 bases outside the gene matches. CDR1 and CDR2 (germline): DFQATT, SNEGSKA (reference sequence). The CDR3 has 17 amino acids.

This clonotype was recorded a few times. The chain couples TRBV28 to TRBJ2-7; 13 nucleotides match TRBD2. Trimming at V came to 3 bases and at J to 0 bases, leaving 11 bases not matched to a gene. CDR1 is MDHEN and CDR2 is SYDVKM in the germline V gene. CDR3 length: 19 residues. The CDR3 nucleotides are TGTGCCAGCAGTTTCCGGACTAGCGGGAGAGGGGGTAGCTCCTACGAGCAGTACTTC. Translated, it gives CASSFRTSGRGGSSYEQYF.

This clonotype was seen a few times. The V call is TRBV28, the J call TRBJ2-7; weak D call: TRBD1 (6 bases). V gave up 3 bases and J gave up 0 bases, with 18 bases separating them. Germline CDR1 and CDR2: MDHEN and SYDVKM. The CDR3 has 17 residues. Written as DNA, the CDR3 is TGTGCCAGCAGTTTGCCAGGCTGGGGGACAAGCTCCTACGAGCAGTACTTC. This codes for CASSLPGWGTSSYEQYF.

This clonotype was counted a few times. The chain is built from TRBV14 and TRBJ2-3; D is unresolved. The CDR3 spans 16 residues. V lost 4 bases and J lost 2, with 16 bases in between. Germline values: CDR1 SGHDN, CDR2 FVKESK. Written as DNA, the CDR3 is TGTGCCAGCAGCCGTGAGTGGACCAAGCACACAGATACGCAGTATTTT. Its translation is CASSREWTKHTDTQYF.

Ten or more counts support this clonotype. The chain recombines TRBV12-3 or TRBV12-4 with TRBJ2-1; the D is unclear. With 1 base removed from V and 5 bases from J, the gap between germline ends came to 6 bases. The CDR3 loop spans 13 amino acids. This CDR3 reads CASSLGLDNEQFF. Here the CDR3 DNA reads TGTGCCAGCAGTTTAGGCCTGGACAATGAGCAGTTCTTC.

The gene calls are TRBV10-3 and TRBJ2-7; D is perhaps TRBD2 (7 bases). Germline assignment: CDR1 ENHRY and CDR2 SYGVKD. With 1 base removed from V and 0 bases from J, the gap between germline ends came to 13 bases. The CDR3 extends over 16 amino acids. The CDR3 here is CAISEWGGRSSYEQYF. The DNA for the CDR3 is TGTGCCATCAGTGAGTGGGGGGGCAGGAGCTCCTACGAGCAGTACTTC.

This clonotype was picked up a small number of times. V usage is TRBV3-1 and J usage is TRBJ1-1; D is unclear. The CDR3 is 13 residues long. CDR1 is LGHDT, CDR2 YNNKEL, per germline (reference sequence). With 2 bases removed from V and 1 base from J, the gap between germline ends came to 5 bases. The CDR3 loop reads CASSQNENTEAFF. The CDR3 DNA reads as TGTGCCAGCAGCCAAAACGAGAACACTGAAGCTTTCTTT.

This CDR3 reads CASSLKQGADGYTF. In DNA form, the CDR3 reads TGTGCCAGCAGCTTAAAGCAGGGAGCGGATGGCTACACCTTC. This chain links TRBV7-9 with TRBJ1-2, with TRBD1 as a possible D gene (5 bases). Trimming left V 2 bases short and J 6 bases short, with 13 bases between. Looked up from germline, CDR1 is SEHNR and CDR2 is FQNEAQ (reference sequence). The CDR3 sequence is 14 residues long. Combining the CDR3 with reference TRBV7-9 and TRBJ1-2 gives the whole variable domain DTGVSQNPRHKITKRGQNVTFRCDPISEHNRLYWYRQTLGQGPEFLTYFQNEAQLEKSRLLSDRFSAERPKGSFSTLEIQRTEQGDSAMYLCASSLKQGADGYTFGSGTRLTVV.

CDR3 region: CASSSSGGTGETQYF. The CDR3 bases are TGTGCCAGCAGTAGTAGCGGGGGGACGGGGGAGACCCAGTACTTC. The chain is built from TRBV28 and TRBJ2-5, with 10 nucleotides matching TRBD2. The V and J ends lost 5 bases and 5 bases, in that order; junction bases with no gene match: 8. Germline V gives CDR1 MDHEN, CDR2 SYDVKM. This CDR3 comprises 15 residues.

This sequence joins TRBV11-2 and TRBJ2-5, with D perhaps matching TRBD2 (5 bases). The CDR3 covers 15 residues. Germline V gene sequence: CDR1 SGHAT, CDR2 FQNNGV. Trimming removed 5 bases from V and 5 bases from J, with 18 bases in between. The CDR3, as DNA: TGTGCCAGCAGCCCAGGCGGGTTCTACTTGGAGACCCAGTACTTC. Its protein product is CASSPGGFYLETQYF.